A single sample is the source of the 29 T cell receptor beta chains below, sequenced in a study of cytomegalovirus exposure and HLA in healthy donors. Researchers ran the PCR with 60 Vbeta and 13 Jbeta primers. Sequencing was performed with immunoSEQ multiplex PCR; in TCRdb, only in-frame clones are kept and a portion is missing. The table has 200,000 or so clones, 75% to 90% seen once. The material sequenced was PBMCs. Receptors were obtained from a woman aged 45 to 65 in good health and CMV-seropositive.

This clone has a single count. This chain connects TRBV5-8 to TRBJ1-2, with D maybe TRBD1 (5 bases). Trimming cost V 1 base and J 2 bases, with 6 bases left between them. Looked up from germline, CDR1 is SGHTS and CDR2 is YDEGEE. The length of the CDR3 is 13 residues. Here the CDR3 DNA reads TGTGCCAGCAGCTTGTCAGGGAACTATGGCTACACCTTC. Translated, it gives CASSLSGNYGYTF. The full variable domain, in which reference TRBV5-8 and TRBJ1-2 provide the parts outside the CDR3, is EAGVTQSPTHLIKTRGQQATLRCSPISGHTSVYWYQQALGLGLQFLLWYDEGEERNRGNFPPRFSGRQFPNYSSELNVNALELEDSALYLCASSLSGNYGYTFGSGTRLTVV.

The chain combines TRBV2 with TRBJ1-5; D gene unclear. The CDR3 loop spans 16 amino acids. Trimming cost V 6 bases and J 1 base, with 16 bases left between them. Germline lookup yields CDR1 SNHLY and CDR2 FYNNEI. Written as DNA, the CDR3 is TGTGCCAGCAGGGCCAGGATTGCGGGGAGCAATCAGCCCCAGCATTTT. Its translation: CASRARIAGSNQPQHF.

The rearrangement joins TRBV9 to TRBJ2-1; 9 bases are shared with TRBD2. The J segment lost 6 bases and the V segment lost 4 bases, leaving 14 bases of the junction unmatched. Germline V gives CDR1 SGDLS, CDR2 YYNGEE. The CDR3 loop spans 17 amino acids. In DNA form, the CDR3 reads TGTGCCAGCAGCCCTTCTAGCGGGGCGCTGGGCGTCAATGAGCAGTTCTTC. It encodes CASSPSSGALGVNEQFF.

This chain joins TRBV6-6 and TRBJ2-1, with 11 bases fitting TRBD2. After removal of 9 bases from V and 7 bases from J, the junction contained 8 bases not matched to a gene. This CDR3 has 14 residues. The germline CDR1 and CDR2 sequences are MNHNY and SVGAGI (reference sequence). As DNA, the CDR3 is TGTGCCAGTACTTCTAGCGGGGGGACTAATGAGCAGTTCTTC. Protein sequence: CASTSSGGTNEQFF.

The chain employs TRBV7-2 and TRBJ2-7, with D unresolved. The CDR3 runs 14 residues. In germline, CDR1 is SGHTA, CDR2 FQGNSA. Trimming removed 4 bases from V and 1 base from J, with 11 bases in between. In DNA form, the CDR3 reads TGTGCCAGCAGCTACCGAGGTTTTTCCTACGAGCAGTACTTC. Translated, it gives CASSYRGFSYEQYF.

The rearrangement links TRBV19 to TRBJ2-3; D remains unclear. V was cut by 10 bases and J by 3 bases, with 14 bases left in between. The CDR3 covers 13 residues. The V gene's germline CDR1 is LNHDA and CDR2 SQIVND (reference sequence). This CDR3 is CATLSSETDTQYF. The DNA of the CDR3 is TGTGCCACCCTGTCGTCGGAGACAGATACGCAGTATTTT.

The chain couples TRBV30 to TRBJ1-5; 10 nucleotides match TRBD1. Germline assignment: CDR1 GTSNPN and CDR2 SVGIG (reference sequence). The junction had 9 bases not matched to a gene; V was cut back by 3 bases and J by 7 bases. This CDR3 is built from 15 residues. In DNA, the CDR3 is TGTGCCTGGAGCCCCGTGGACAGGGGGGGGCAGCCCCAGCATTTT. It encodes CAWSPVDRGGQPQHF.

The chain couples TRBV5-1 to TRBJ2-5; 10 positions agree with TRBD1. TRBJ2-7 matches the DNA end more closely, so the J call is doubtful. The germline gives CDR1 SGHRS, CDR2 YFSETQ. The CDR3 covers 15 residues. DNA for the CDR3: TGCGCCAGCAGCTTAGTAGGGACAGGGGTTTACGAGCAGTACTTC. Its protein is CASSLVGTGVYEQYF.

The chain recombines TRBV2 with TRBJ2-1, with D maybe TRBD2 (6 bases). V gave up 7 bases and J gave up 8 bases, with 21 bases separating them. The CDR3 contains 15 residues. Germline-derived CDR1 and CDR2 are SNHLY and FYNNEI. CDR3 DNA sequence: TGTGCCAGCATTCCTACTAGCCCCCTGGGGGATGAGCAGTTCTTC. This sequence encodes CASIPTSPLGDEQFF.

The genes are TRBV30 and TRBJ2-5; the match to TRBD2 covers 7 bases. The CDR3 is made up of 12 amino acids. The junction had 3 bases not matched to a gene; V was cut back by 1 base and J by 7 bases. CDR1 is GTSNPN, CDR2 SVGIG, per germline (reference sequence). The CDR3 coding sequence is TGTGCCTGGAGTGGGGCTAGCGGGACCCAGTACTTC. Amino acid sequence: CAWSGASGTQYF. The complete variable domain, with remaining parts taken from reference TRBV30 and TRBJ2-5, reads SQTIHQWPATLVQPVGSPLSLECTVEGTSNPNLYWYRQAAGRGLQLLFYSVGIGQISSEVPQNLSASRPQDRQFILSSKKLLLSDSGFYLCAWSGASGTQYFGPGTRLLVL.

The rearrangement uses TRBV19 and TRBJ1-5, with 8 bases fitting TRBD1. V lost 5 bases, J lost 7 bases, and 10 bases stayed unmatched. The germline V gene has CDR1 LNHDA and CDR2 SQIVND (reference sequence). CDR3 length: 15 residues. The CDR3 is CASSALDREGQPQHF. Here the CDR3 DNA reads TGTGCCAGTAGTGCACTGGACAGGGAGGGACAGCCCCAGCATTTT.

This clone came up once. The rearrangement uses TRBV28 and TRBJ1-1; tentative D call: TRBD1 (6 bases). CDR1 and CDR2 from the germline V gene are MDHEN and SYDVKM. This CDR3 has 13 residues. Trimming took 5 bases from V and 4 from J, leaving 11 bases between them. The CDR3: CASSQGKPTEAFF. The CDR3 nucleotides are TGTGCCAGCAGTCAGGGGAAACCCACTGAAGCTTTCTTT.

Concerning this clone: The same CDR3 can be traced to other DNA sequences in this sample. The rearrangement links TRBV6-5 to TRBJ2-5, with TRBD2 as a possible D gene (5 bases). V lost 8 bases and J 1 base, leaving 8 bases between the germline ends. In germline, CDR1 is MNHEY, CDR2 SVGAGI. This CDR3 contains 12 residues. The CDR3 region is CASGRGQETQYF. The CDR3 DNA follows: TGTGCCAGCGGGAGAGGCCAAGAGACCCAGTACTTC.

The chain joins TRBV5-1 to TRBJ2-7; TRBD2 matches at 14 bases. CDR3 length: 16 residues. Germline V gives CDR1 SGHRS, CDR2 YFSETQ. Trimming cost V 4 bases and J 3 bases; bases outside gene matches: 6. The CDR3 is CASSLGTSGGRYEQYF. The CDR3 DNA reads as TGCGCCAGCAGCCTCGGGACTAGCGGGGGTCGCTACGAGCAGTACTTC.

The chain couples TRBV21-1 to TRBJ1-2; the table's D call TRBD1 went unverified against the DNA. TRBV21-1 is an annotated pseudogene. The CDR3 is made up of 12 amino acids. CDR3 sequence: CASSNQGYGYTF. As DNA, the CDR3 is TGTGCCAGCAGCAACCAGGGGTATGGCTACACCTTC.

On this clone itself: At one end, the junction sequence differs from germline, possibly due to a read error. This chain connects TRBV7-8 to TRBJ2-1; TRBD2 aligns across 7 bases. This CDR3 has 17 residues. Germline V CDR1 and CDR2: SGHVS, FQNEAQ. The CDR3 DNA is TGTGCCAGCAGGGCCAGAGGGCTAGCGGAAACATACAATGAGCGGTTCTTC. This translates into CASRARGLAETYNERFF. The whole variable domain, filled in from reference TRBV7-8 and TRBJ2-1, reads GAGVSQSPRYKVAKRGQDVALRCDPISGHVSLFWYQQALGQGPEFLTYFQNEAQLDKSGLPSDRFFAERPEGSVSTLKIQRTQQEDSAVYLCASRARGLAETYNERFFGPGTRLTVL.

The rearrangement uses TRBV5-8 and TRBJ1-1; TRBD1 matches at 9 bases. V was pared by 4 bases and J by 4 bases, with 8 bases of the junction left unmatched. Per the germline V gene, CDR1 is SGHTS and CDR2 is YDEGEE. The CDR3 covers 15 residues. CDR3 loop: CASSRRQGVGTEAFF. The CDR3 bases are TGTGCCAGCAGCCGCCGACAGGGGGTAGGCACTGAAGCTTTCTTT.

The J gene is TRBJ1-5, the V gene TRBV28; D might be TRBD1 (6 bases). V was cut by 6 bases and J by 9 bases, with 18 bases left in between. The CDR3 loop spans 14 amino acids. Per the germline V gene, CDR1 is MDHEN and CDR2 is SYDVKM. CDR3 sequence: CASSLRQDSTPQHF. The CDR3 DNA follows: TGTGCCAGCAGCCTTAGACAGGACTCAACGCCCCAGCATTTT.

J is TRBJ2-6 and V is TRBV5-1; 7 positions match TRBD1. The junction had 11 bases not matched to a gene; V was cut back by 4 bases and J by 4 bases. Germline loops: CDR1 SGHRS, CDR2 YFSETQ. CDR3 length equals 17 residues. The CDR3 DNA sequence: TGCGCCAGCAGCGTGGACAGGTGGCATGGCGGGGCCAACGTCCTGACTTTC. Its translation is CASSVDRWHGGANVLTF.

The chain is built from TRBV12-2 and TRBJ2-3; the listed D gene, TRBD2, was not tested against the DNA. TRBV12-2 is a listed pseudogene. There are 14 residues in the CDR3. Here the CDR3 reads CEGGGAAGVDTQYF. The CDR3 DNA reads as TGTGAAGGCGGCGGCGCGGCGGGGGTAGATACGCAGTATTTT.

The rearrangement links TRBV28 to TRBJ2-2; no clear D gene. The CDR3 extends over 14 amino acids. Trimming took 2 bases from V and 0 from J, leaving 4 bases between them. In germline, CDR1 is MDHEN, CDR2 SYDVKM. The CDR3: CASSLSPNTGELFF. DNA for the CDR3: TGTGCCAGCAGTTTAAGCCCGAACACCGGGGAGCTGTTTTTT.

The chain has TRBV6-5 and TRBJ1-5; 10 bases match TRBD1. V gave up 6 bases and J gave up 4 bases; unmatched junction bases: 3. Germline assignment: CDR1 MNHEY and CDR2 SVGAGI. The CDR3 has 14 amino acids. CDR3 DNA: TGTGCCAGCAGCCGGGGACAGGGGAATCAGCCCCAGCATTTT. Translating it yields CASSRGQGNQPQHF.

Comment on this clone: Germline and junction disagree at one end, which may indicate a read error. The chain couples TRBV28 to TRBJ2-7, with D perhaps TRBD1 (6 bases). The CDR3 contains 16 residues. CDR1 is MDHEN, CDR2 SYDVKM, per germline. The CDR3 sequence: CASSFSTGMLSYGQYF. The CDR3 DNA reads TGTGCCAGCAGTTTCTCAACAGGGATGCTCTCCTACGGGCAGTACTTC.

This rearrangement joins TRBV19 to TRBJ1-1, with 7 bases that match TRBD1. The CDR3 extends over 18 amino acids. The V and J ends lost 5 bases and 6 bases, in that order; junction bases with no gene match: 21. Germline V lookup: CDR1 LNHDA, CDR2 SQIVND (reference sequence). This CDR3 reads CASSVRGTGDRVVAEAFF. In DNA, the CDR3 is TGTGCCAGTAGTGTCCGCGGAACAGGGGATCGAGTGGTTGCTGAAGCTTTCTTT. Looking up the rest from reference TRBV19 and TRBJ1-1 gives the full variable domain: DGGITQSPKYLFRKEGQNVTLSCEQNLNHDAMYWYRQDPGQGLRLIYYSQIVNDFQKGDIAEGYSVSREKKESFPLTVTSAQKNPTAFYLCASSVRGTGDRVVAEAFFGQGTRLTVV.

The gene calls are TRBV9 and TRBJ1-4, with 9 bases that match TRBD1. Looked up from germline, CDR1 is SGDLS and CDR2 is YYNGEE. After removal of 0 bases from V and 10 bases from J, the junction contained 7 bases not matched to a gene. The CDR3 sequence is 15 residues long. The CDR3 DNA is TGTGCCAGCAGCGTAGAGGGACAGGGCTGGGGAAAACTGTTTTTT. Translated: CASSVEGQGWGKLFF.

CDR3 DNA: TGTGCCAGCAGCCCCTCGGGCAGGGAGGTCTATGGCTACACCTTC. Its protein product is CASSPSGREVYGYTF. V and J are TRBV9 and TRBJ1-2, with D possibly being TRBD1 (5 bases). Germline values: CDR1 SGDLS, CDR2 YYNGEE. The germline V and J ends were trimmed by 4 bases and 4 bases, with 17 bases remaining between them. This CDR3 contains 15 residues.

The V gene is TRBV5-5, the J gene TRBJ1-5, with 7 bases aligning to TRBD1. In germline, CDR1 is SGHKS, CDR2 YYEKEE (reference sequence). CDR3 length equals 14 residues. J was trimmed by 3 bases and V by 4 bases; bases with no gene match: 4. CDR3 in amino acids: CASSPTGFNQPQHF. For the CDR3, the DNA is TGTGCCAGCAGCCCGACAGGGTTCAATCAGCCCCAGCATTTT.

This clone was seen more than once but under ten times. The chain recombines TRBV2 with TRBJ1-5; 7 nucleotides agree with TRBD1. V trimming: 1 base; J trimming: 4 bases; junction bases outside the gene matches: 10. The CDR3 has 17 amino acids. Germline loops: CDR1 SNHLY, CDR2 FYNNEI. The CDR3 coding sequence is TGTGCCAGCAGTGAAGAGAGCCGGGACAGCAAGAATCAGCCCCAGCATTTT. Translating it yields CASSEESRDSKNQPQHF. Complete variable domain (other parts from reference TRBV2 and TRBJ1-5): EPEVTQTPSHQVTQMGQEVILRCVPISNHLYFYWYRQILGQKVEFLVSFYNNEISEKSEIFDDQFSVERPDGSNFTLKIRSTKLEDSAMYFCASSEESRDSKNQPQHFGDGTRLSIL.

On this clone: The same CDR3 can be traced to other DNA sequences in this sample. This CDR3 is CASSPRGDSYEQYF. The CDR3 DNA reads as TGTGCCAGCTCACCACGGGGGGATTCCTACGAGCAGTACTTC. The rearrangement joins TRBV18 to TRBJ2-7, with D perhaps TRBD2 (6 bases). The germline gives CDR1 KGHSH, CDR2 LQKENI. The CDR3 is 14 residues long. V shed 1 base and J shed 1 base, with 8 bases lying between them. The whole variable domain, filled in from reference TRBV18 and TRBJ2-7, reads NAGVMQNPRHLVRRRGQEARLRCSPMKGHSHVYWYRQLPEEGLKFMVYLQKENIIDESGMPKERFSAEFPKEGPSILRIQQVVRGDSAAYFCASSPRGDSYEQYFGPGTRLTVT.